This is a list of T cell receptor beta chains from one sample in a study of patients and donors after allogeneic stem cell transplantation. TCRdb ran MiXCR on the RT-PCR reads and lists one entry per CDR3 protein. The sample records about 200,000 distinct CDR3 sequences, less than 45% being singletons. What was sequenced was blood, either unsorted or a sorted T cell fraction (not recorded which). The receptors originated from a human donor who was either an allogeneic HSCT recipient or a stem cell or donor lymphocyte infusion donor (not recorded which). It is not recorded whose cells these are; they may come from a transplant donor. Both conserved end residues are part of each CDR3. The D gene is left open where the match is weak. Some rows have no size entry. The others give once, few or many, or a class for an expanded clone.

D gene: TRBD2
V gene: TRBV5-1
J gene: TRBJ2-1
clone size: few
CDR3 protein: CASSPSGTSAYNEQFF
CDR3 DNA: TGCGCCAGCAGCCCCAGCGGGACTAGCGCTTACAATGAGCAGTTCTTC

D gene: NA
V gene: TRBV6-5
J gene: TRBJ1-1
clone size: few
CDR3 protein: CASSPFSGGTEAFF
CDR3 DNA: TGTGCCAGCAGCCCCTTCTCGGGAGGCACTGAAGCTTTCTTT

D gene: TRBD1
V gene: TRBV12-3/TRBV12-4
J gene: TRBJ2-5
clone size: NA
CDR3 protein: CASSHLGQGQETQYF
CDR3 DNA: TGTGCCAGCAGCCACCTAGGACAGGGACAAGAGACCCAGTACTTC

D gene: NA
V gene: TRBV7-9
J gene: TRBJ2-1
clone size: once
CDR3 protein: CASSLTWIRHEQFF
CDR3 DNA: TGTGCCAGCAGCCTGACTTGGATTCGACATGAGCAGTTCTTC

D gene: NA
V gene: TRBV6-5
J gene: TRBJ1-6
clone size: NA
CDR3 protein: CASTSRRGSYNSPLHF
CDR3 DNA: TGTGCCAGCACTTCCCGAAGGGGTTCCTATAATTCACCCCTCCACTTT

D gene: TRBD2
V gene: TRBV15
J gene: TRBJ2-3
clone size: NA
CDR3 protein: CATSREGGSSTDTQYF
CDR3 DNA: TGTGCCACCAGCAGAGAAGGCGGGAGCAGCACAGATACGCAGTATTTT

D gene: TRBD2
V gene: TRBV6-6
J gene: TRBJ2-5
clone size: few
CDR3 protein: CASTGGVQETQYF
CDR3 DNA: TGTGCCAGCACGGGGGGGGTACAAGAGACCCAGTACTTC

D gene: NA
V gene: TRBV21-1
J gene: TRBJ2-7
clone size: NA
CDR3 protein: CASSRSPGSQYF
CDR3 DNA: TGTGCCAGCAGCCGTTCCCCCGGGTCGCAGTACTTC

D gene: NA
V gene: TRBV25-1
J gene: TRBJ1-1
clone size: few
CDR3 protein: CASSEGNTEAFF
CDR3 DNA: TGTGCCAGCAGTGAGGGGAACACTGAAGCTTTCTTT

D gene: TRBD1
V gene: TRBV19
J gene: TRBJ1-5
clone size: few
CDR3 protein: CASKPTGRGQPQHF
CDR3 DNA: TGTGCCAGTAAACCGACAGGGCGAGGTCAGCCCCAGCATTTT

D gene: TRBD2
V gene: TRBV28
J gene: TRBJ2-3
clone size: few
CDR3 protein: CASSLILAGVGDTQYF
CDR3 DNA: TGTGCCAGCAGTCTTATTTTAGCGGGAGTCGGAGATACGCAGTATTTT

D gene: NA
V gene: TRBV4-3
J gene: TRBJ1-1
clone size: few
CDR3 protein: CASSQGGQLNTEAFF
CDR3 DNA: TGCGCCAGCAGCCAAGGGGGACAATTGAACACTGAAGCTTTCTTT

D gene: TRBD2
V gene: TRBV7-3
J gene: TRBJ2-1
clone size: NA
CDR3 protein: CASSFRTSGHVSYNEQFF
CDR3 DNA: TGTGCCAGCAGCTTTAGGACTAGCGGGCACGTTTCCTACAATGAGCAGTTCTTC

D gene: TRBD1
V gene: TRBV7-9
J gene: TRBJ1-1
clone size: NA
CDR3 protein: CASSAEMTGFDTEAFF
CDR3 DNA: TGTGCCAGCAGCGCCGAAATGACAGGGTTCGACACTGAAGCTTTCTTT

D gene: NA
V gene: TRBV9
J gene: TRBJ2-1
clone size: once
CDR3 protein: CASSVGANSYNEQFF
CDR3 DNA: TGTGCCAGCAGCGTAGGGGCTAACTCCTACAATGAGCAGTTCTTC

D gene: NA
V gene: TRBV6-5
J gene: TRBJ2-5
clone size: NA
CDR3 protein: CASSYGIRETQYF
CDR3 DNA: TGTGCCAGCAGTTACGGGATTCGGGAGACCCAGTACTTC

D gene: TRBD2
V gene: TRBV27
J gene: TRBJ2-7
clone size: NA
CDR3 protein: CASSLLAGDREQYF
CDR3 DNA: TGTGCCAGCAGTTTACTAGCGGGAGATAGGGAGCAGTACTTC

D gene: TRBD1
V gene: TRBV12-3/TRBV12-4
J gene: TRBJ1-2
clone size: few
CDR3 protein: CASSSSGGRGYTF
CDR3 DNA: TGTGCCAGCAGTTCATCAGGGGGTAGAGGCTACACCTTC

D gene: NA
V gene: TRBV15
J gene: TRBJ1-5
clone size: few
CDR3 protein: CATSRSYSNQPQHF
CDR3 DNA: TGTGCCACCAGCCGGTCCTATAGCAATCAGCCCCAGCATTTT

D gene: NA
V gene: TRBV27
J gene: TRBJ1-2
clone size: NA
CDR3 protein: CASSLLGSRSRGYTF
CDR3 DNA: TGTGCCAGCAGTTTATTGGGGAGCCGTTCGCGTGGCTACACCTTC

D gene: TRBD1
V gene: TRBV12-3/TRBV12-4
J gene: TRBJ1-5
clone size: NA
CDR3 protein: CASSLNRGLNQPQHF
CDR3 DNA: TGTGCCAGCAGTTTAAACAGGGGGCTTAATCAGCCCCAGCATTTT

D gene: NA
V gene: TRBV20-1
J gene: TRBJ1-6
clone size: few
CDR3 protein: CIPRQAYDSPLHF
CDR3 DNA: TGCATTCCTAGACAGGCGTATGATTCACCCCTCCACTTT

D gene: TRBD2
V gene: TRBV20-1
J gene: TRBJ2-3
clone size: few
CDR3 protein: CSASLTSAYTDTQYF
CDR3 DNA: TGCAGTGCTAGCCTCACTAGCGCTTACACAGATACGCAGTATTTT

D gene: NA
V gene: TRBV2
J gene: TRBJ1-2
clone size: NA
CDR3 protein: CASRTGLGYGYTF
CDR3 DNA: TGTGCCAGCAGGACGGGGTTAGGCTATGGCTACACCTTC

D gene: NA
V gene: TRBV29-1
J gene: TRBJ2-5
clone size: NA
CDR3 protein: CSVRGIAAQETQYF
CDR3 DNA: TGCAGCGTAAGGGGGATAGCGGCACAAGAGACCCAGTACTTC

D gene: NA
V gene: TRBV20-1
J gene: TRBJ2-3
clone size: NA
CDR3 protein: CSATLLDVSTDTQYF
CDR3 DNA: TGCAGTGCTACCCTTTTAGATGTGAGCACAGATACGCAGTATTTT

D gene: TRBD1
V gene: TRBV11-1
J gene: TRBJ2-4
clone size: NA
CDR3 protein: CASSLIGGVAKNIQYF
CDR3 DNA: TGTGCCAGCAGCTTAATAGGGGGCGTAGCCAAAAACATTCAGTACTTC

D gene: NA
V gene: TRBV28
J gene: TRBJ1-6
clone size: NA
CDR3 protein: CASDPGTSNSPLHF
CDR3 DNA: TGTGCCAGCGACCCCGGGACATCGAATTCACCCCTCCACTTT

D gene: NA
V gene: TRBV7-9
J gene: TRBJ1-1
clone size: NA
CDR3 protein: CASSPRRAGVSSEAFF
CDR3 DNA: TGTGCCAGCAGCCCCCGGAGGGCAGGAGTGTCTTCTGAAGCTTTCTTT

D gene: NA
V gene: TRBV5-1
J gene: TRBJ2-1
clone size: NA
CDR3 protein: CASSLEEPYYNEQFF
CDR3 DNA: TGCGCCAGCAGCTTGGAGGAGCCATACTACAATGAGCAGTTCTTC

D gene: NA
V gene: TRBV24-1
J gene: TRBJ1-1
clone size: few
CDR3 protein: CATSDLRSEAFF
CDR3 DNA: TGTGCCACCAGTGATTTGAGGAGTGAAGCTTTCTTT

D gene: NA
V gene: TRBV7-3
J gene: TRBJ2-2
clone size: NA
CDR3 protein: CASSLKSASPGELFF
CDR3 DNA: TGTGCCAGCAGCTTAAAGTCGGCTTCGCCCGGGGAGCTGTTTTTT

D gene: NA
V gene: TRBV28
J gene: TRBJ1-5
clone size: NA
CDR3 protein: CASSLGPIYSNQPQHF
CDR3 DNA: TGTGCCAGCAGTTTGGGACCTATTTATAGCAATCAGCCCCAGCATTTT

D gene: NA
V gene: TRBV19
J gene: TRBJ2-1
clone size: NA
CDR3 protein: CASSILGRDGDEQFF
CDR3 DNA: TGTGCCAGTAGTATCCTCGGGAGAGACGGCGATGAGCAGTTCTTC

D gene: NA
V gene: TRBV9
J gene: TRBJ1-5
clone size: few
CDR3 protein: CASSGTGQAEDQPQHF
CDR3 DNA: TGTGCCAGCAGCGGGACGGGACAAGCGGAAGATCAGCCCCAGCATTTT

D gene: NA
V gene: TRBV7-2
J gene: TRBJ1-1
clone size: few
CDR3 protein: CASSKETATEAFF
CDR3 DNA: TGTGCCAGCAGCAAAGAGACAGCCACTGAAGCTTTCTTT

D gene: TRBD1
V gene: TRBV7-2
J gene: TRBJ2-1
clone size: NA
CDR3 protein: CASSSRDRVREQFF
CDR3 DNA: TGTGCCAGCAGCTCCCGGGACAGGGTTCGTGAGCAGTTCTTC

D gene: TRBD1
V gene: TRBV20-1
J gene: TRBJ1-1
clone size: NA
CDR3 protein: CSATRTGNEAFF
CDR3 DNA: TGCAGTGCTACCCGGACAGGGAATGAAGCTTTCTTT

D gene: NA
V gene: TRBV5-5
J gene: TRBJ2-1
clone size: NA
CDR3 protein: CASSHPYNEQFF
CDR3 DNA: TGTGCCAGCAGCCACCCCTACAATGAGCAGTTCTTC

D gene: NA
V gene: TRBV5-1
J gene: TRBJ2-5
clone size: NA
CDR3 protein: CASSLESITAFSQETQYF
CDR3 DNA: TGCGCCAGCAGCTTGGAATCGATAACAGCCTTTAGTCAAGAGACCCAGTACTTC

D gene: NA
V gene: TRBV24-1
J gene: TRBJ1-6
clone size: few
CDR3 protein: CATSDPGVDSSYNSPLHF
CDR3 DNA: TGTGCCACCAGTGATCCAGGTGTGGACAGCTCCTATAATTCACCCCTCCACTTT

D gene: NA
V gene: TRBV9
J gene: TRBJ1-1
clone size: few
CDR3 protein: CASSAEQGFGTEAFF
CDR3 DNA: TGTGCCAGCAGCGCAGAACAGGGTTTTGGCACTGAAGCTTTCTTT

D gene: NA
V gene: TRBV6-1
J gene: TRBJ2-2
clone size: NA
CDR3 protein: CASSEMDRAAANTGELFF
CDR3 DNA: TGTGCCAGCAGTGAGATGGACAGAGCAGCCGCGAACACCGGGGAGCTGTTTTTT

D gene: NA
V gene: TRBV7-2
J gene: TRBJ1-1
clone size: NA
CDR3 protein: CASSLAGVATEAFF
CDR3 DNA: TGTGCCAGCAGCTTAGCCGGAGTTGCAACTGAAGCTTTCTTT

D gene: NA
V gene: TRBV4-3
J gene: TRBJ1-3
clone size: few
CDR3 protein: CASSPEGVGNTIYF
CDR3 DNA: TGCGCCAGCAGCCCCGAGGGGGTAGGAAACACCATATATTTT

D gene: TRBD2
V gene: TRBV28
J gene: TRBJ2-3
clone size: few
CDR3 protein: CASSPPGSREGQADTQYF
CDR3 DNA: TGTGCCAGCAGTCCCCCCGGTTCGCGGGAGGGCCAGGCAGATACGCAGTATTTT

D gene: NA
V gene: TRBV25-1
J gene: TRBJ1-4
clone size: few
CDR3 protein: CASSEWDNINNEKLFF
CDR3 DNA: TGTGCCAGCAGTGAATGGGACAACATAAATAATGAAAAACTGTTTTTT

D gene: NA
V gene: TRBV2
J gene: TRBJ2-3
clone size: few
CDR3 protein: CASSHGSDRTDTQYF
CDR3 DNA: TGTGCCAGCAGCCACGGTTCGGACAGAACAGATACGCAGTATTTT

D gene: TRBD2
V gene: TRBV4-2
J gene: TRBJ2-1
clone size: NA
CDR3 protein: CASSQDILAGSGNEQFF
CDR3 DNA: TGTGCCAGCAGCCAAGATATTCTAGCGGGATCAGGCAATGAGCAGTTCTTC

D gene: NA
V gene: TRBV28
J gene: TRBJ1-5
clone size: NA
CDR3 protein: CASSLSGASNQPQHF
CDR3 DNA: TGTGCCAGCAGTTTATCAGGGGCTAGCAATCAGCCCCAGCATTTT

D gene: NA
V gene: TRBV5-1
J gene: TRBJ1-2
clone size: few
CDR3 protein: CASSLVRVGLDGYTF
CDR3 DNA: TGCGCCAGCAGCTTGGTACGGGTAGGATTGGATGGCTACACCTTC

D gene: NA
V gene: TRBV9
J gene: TRBJ2-7
clone size: few
CDR3 protein: CASSVGRSLNYEQYF
CDR3 DNA: TGTGCCAGCAGCGTAGGTAGGAGTCTCAACTACGAGCAGTACTTC

D gene: TRBD1
V gene: TRBV20-1
J gene: TRBJ1-1
clone size: NA
CDR3 protein: CSARLGQGANTEAFF
CDR3 DNA: TGCAGTGCTAGACTCGGACAGGGAGCTAACACTGAAGCTTTCTTT

D gene: NA
V gene: TRBV12-3/TRBV12-4
J gene: TRBJ1-4
clone size: few
CDR3 protein: CASSRGTNEKLFF
CDR3 DNA: TGTGCCAGCTCTAGGGGAACTAATGAAAAACTGTTTTTT

D gene: TRBD2
V gene: TRBV6-2/TRBV6-3
J gene: TRBJ2-7
clone size: few
CDR3 protein: CASSQLGLAGGEQYF
CDR3 DNA: TGTGCCAGCAGCCAACTGGGACTAGCGGGAGGCGAGCAGTACTTC

D gene: NA
V gene: TRBV6-2/TRBV6-3
J gene: TRBJ2-2
clone size: NA
CDR3 protein: CAMGGRWETGELFF
CDR3 DNA: TGTGCCATGGGAGGCAGGTGGGAGACCGGGGAGCTGTTTTTT

D gene: NA
V gene: TRBV20-1
J gene: TRBJ1-1
clone size: few
CDR3 protein: CSAIVGGEGTEAFF
CDR3 DNA: TGCAGTGCAATCGTAGGAGGGGAAGGCACTGAAGCTTTCTTT